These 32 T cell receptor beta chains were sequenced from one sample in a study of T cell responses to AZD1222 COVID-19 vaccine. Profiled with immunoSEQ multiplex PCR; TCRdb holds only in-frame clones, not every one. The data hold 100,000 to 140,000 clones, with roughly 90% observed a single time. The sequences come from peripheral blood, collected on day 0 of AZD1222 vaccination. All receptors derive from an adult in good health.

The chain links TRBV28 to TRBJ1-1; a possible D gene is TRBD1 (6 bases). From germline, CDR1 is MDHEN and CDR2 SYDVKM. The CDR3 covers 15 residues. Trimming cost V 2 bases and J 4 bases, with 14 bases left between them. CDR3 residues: CASSLPFRGSTEAFF. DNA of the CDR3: TGTGCCAGCAGTTTACCCTTCAGGGGTAGCACTGAAGCTTTCTTT.

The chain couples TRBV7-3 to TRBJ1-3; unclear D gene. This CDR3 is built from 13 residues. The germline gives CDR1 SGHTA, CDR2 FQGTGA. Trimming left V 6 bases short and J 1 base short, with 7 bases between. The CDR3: CASSQNSGNTIYF. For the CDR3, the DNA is TGTGCCAGCAGTCAAAATTCTGGAAACACCATATATTTT.

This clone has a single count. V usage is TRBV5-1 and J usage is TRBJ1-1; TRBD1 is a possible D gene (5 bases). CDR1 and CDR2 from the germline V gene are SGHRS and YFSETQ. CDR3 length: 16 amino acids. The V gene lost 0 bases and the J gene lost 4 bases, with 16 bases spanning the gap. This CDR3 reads CASSLAGPQTFTEAFF. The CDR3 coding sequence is TGCGCCAGCAGCTTGGCGGGGCCGCAGACATTCACTGAAGCTTTCTTT.

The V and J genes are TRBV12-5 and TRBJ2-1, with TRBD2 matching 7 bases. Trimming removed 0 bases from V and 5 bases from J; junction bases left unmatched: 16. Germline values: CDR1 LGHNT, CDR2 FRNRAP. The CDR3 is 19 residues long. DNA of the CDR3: TGTGCTAGTGGTTTGGTACCCGTTCTTGGCGGGAGAGGGCACAATGAGCAGTTCTTC. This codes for CASGLVPVLGGRGHNEQFF.

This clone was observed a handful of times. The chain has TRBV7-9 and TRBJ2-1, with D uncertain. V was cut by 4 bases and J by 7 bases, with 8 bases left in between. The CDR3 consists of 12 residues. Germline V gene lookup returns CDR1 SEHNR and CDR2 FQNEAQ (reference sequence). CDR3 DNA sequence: TGTGCCAGCAGCTGGATTAGGAATGAGCAGTTCTTC. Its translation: CASSWIRNEQFF.

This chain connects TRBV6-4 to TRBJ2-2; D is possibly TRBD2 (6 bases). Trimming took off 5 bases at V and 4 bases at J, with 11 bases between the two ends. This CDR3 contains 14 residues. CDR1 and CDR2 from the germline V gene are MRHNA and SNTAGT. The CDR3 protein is CASSYLGGTGELFF. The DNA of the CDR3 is TGTGCCAGCAGTTACCTCGGGGGCACCGGGGAGCTGTTTTTT.

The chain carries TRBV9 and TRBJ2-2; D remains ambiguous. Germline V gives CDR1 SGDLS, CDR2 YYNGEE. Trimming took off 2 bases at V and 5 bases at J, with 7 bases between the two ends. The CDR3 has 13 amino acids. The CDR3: CASSVQWTGELFF. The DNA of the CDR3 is TGTGCCAGCAGCGTTCAGTGGACCGGGGAGCTGTTTTTT.

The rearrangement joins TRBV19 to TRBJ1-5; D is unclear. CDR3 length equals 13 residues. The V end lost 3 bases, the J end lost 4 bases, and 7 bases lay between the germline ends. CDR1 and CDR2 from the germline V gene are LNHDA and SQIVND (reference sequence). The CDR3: CASSIWDNQPQHF. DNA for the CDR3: TGTGCCAGTAGTATTTGGGATAATCAGCCCCAGCATTTT.

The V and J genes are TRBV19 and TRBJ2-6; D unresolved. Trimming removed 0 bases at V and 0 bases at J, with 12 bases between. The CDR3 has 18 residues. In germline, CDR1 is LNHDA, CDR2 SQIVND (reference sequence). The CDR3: CASSIDYRPFSGANVLTF. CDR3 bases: TGTGCCAGTAGTATAGACTACAGACCATTCTCTGGGGCCAACGTCCTGACTTTC.

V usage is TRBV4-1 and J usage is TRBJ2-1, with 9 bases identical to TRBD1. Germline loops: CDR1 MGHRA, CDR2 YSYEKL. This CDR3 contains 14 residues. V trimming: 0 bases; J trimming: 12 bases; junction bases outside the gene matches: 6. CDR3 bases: TGCGCCAGCAGCCAAGAGGGACAGGGCCCGAGGCAGTTCTTC. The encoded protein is CASSQEGQGPRQFF.

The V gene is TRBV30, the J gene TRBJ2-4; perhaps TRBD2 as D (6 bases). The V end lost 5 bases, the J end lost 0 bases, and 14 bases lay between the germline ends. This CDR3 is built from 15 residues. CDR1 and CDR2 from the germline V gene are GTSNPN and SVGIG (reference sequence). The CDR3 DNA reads TGTGCCTGGGCTGGAGGGGTCCTAGCCAAAAACATTCAGTACTTC. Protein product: CAWAGGVLAKNIQYF. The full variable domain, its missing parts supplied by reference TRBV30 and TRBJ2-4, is SQTIHQWPATLVQPVGSPLSLECTVEGTSNPNLYWYRQAAGRGLQLLFYSVGIGQISSEVPQNLSASRPQDRQFILSSKKLLLSDSGFYLCAWAGGVLAKNIQYFGAGTRLSVL.

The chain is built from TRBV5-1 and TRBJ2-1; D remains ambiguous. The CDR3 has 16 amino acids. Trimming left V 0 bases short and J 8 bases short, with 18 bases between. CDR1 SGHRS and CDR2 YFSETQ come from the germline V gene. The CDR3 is CASSLAPTFGSDEQFF. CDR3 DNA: TGCGCCAGCAGCTTGGCGCCTACCTTTGGTTCCGATGAGCAGTTCTTC. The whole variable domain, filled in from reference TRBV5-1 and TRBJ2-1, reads KAGVTQTPRYLIKTRGQQVTLSCSPISGHRSVSWYQQTPGQGLQFLFEYFSETQRNKGNFPGRFSGRQFSNSRSEMNVSTLELGDSALYLCASSLAPTFGSDEQFFGPGTRLTVL.

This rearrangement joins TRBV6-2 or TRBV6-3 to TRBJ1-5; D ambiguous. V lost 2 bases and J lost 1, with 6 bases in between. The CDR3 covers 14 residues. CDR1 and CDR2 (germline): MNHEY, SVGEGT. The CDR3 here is CASSYGSSNQPQHF. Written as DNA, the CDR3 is TGTGCCAGCAGTTACGGGAGCAGCAATCAGCCCCAGCATTTT.

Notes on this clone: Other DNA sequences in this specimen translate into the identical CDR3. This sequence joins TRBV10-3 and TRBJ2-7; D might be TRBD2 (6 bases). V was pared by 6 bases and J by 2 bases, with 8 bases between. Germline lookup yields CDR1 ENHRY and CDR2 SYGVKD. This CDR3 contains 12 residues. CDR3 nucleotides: TGTGCCATCAGGGGGGGAACCTACGAGCAGTACTTC. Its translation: CAIRGGTYEQYF.

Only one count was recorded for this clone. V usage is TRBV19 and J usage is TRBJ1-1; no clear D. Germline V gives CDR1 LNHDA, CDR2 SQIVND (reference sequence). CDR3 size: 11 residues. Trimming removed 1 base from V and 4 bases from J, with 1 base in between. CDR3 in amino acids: CASSIGTEAFF. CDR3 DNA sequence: TGTGCCAGTAGTATAGGCACTGAAGCTTTCTTT.

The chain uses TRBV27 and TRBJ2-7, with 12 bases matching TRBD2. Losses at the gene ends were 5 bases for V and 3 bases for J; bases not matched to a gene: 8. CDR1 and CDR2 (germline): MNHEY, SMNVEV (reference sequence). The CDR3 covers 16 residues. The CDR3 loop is CASSPPTSGSVYEQYF. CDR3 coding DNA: TGTGCCAGCAGTCCACCGACTAGCGGGAGTGTCTACGAGCAGTACTTC.

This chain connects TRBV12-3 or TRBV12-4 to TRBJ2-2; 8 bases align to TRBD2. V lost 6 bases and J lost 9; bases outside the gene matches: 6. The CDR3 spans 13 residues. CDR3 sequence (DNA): TGTGCCAGCAGACTGGCGGGGGGCCGGGAGCTGTTTTTT. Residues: CASRLAGGRELFF.

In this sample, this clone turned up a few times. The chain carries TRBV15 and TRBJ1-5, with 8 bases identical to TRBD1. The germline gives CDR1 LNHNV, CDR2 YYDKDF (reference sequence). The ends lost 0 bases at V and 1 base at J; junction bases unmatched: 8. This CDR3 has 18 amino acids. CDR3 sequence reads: CATSREFAGGVSNQPQHF. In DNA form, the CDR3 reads TGTGCCACCAGCAGAGAGTTTGCAGGGGGCGTGAGCAATCAGCCCCAGCATTTT.

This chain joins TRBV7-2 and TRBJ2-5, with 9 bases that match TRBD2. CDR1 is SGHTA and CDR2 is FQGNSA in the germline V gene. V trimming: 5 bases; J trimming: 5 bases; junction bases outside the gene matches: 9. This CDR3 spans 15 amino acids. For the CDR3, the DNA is TGTGCCAGCAGCGCCCTTAGCGGGAGAGATGAGACCCAGTACTTC. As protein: CASSALSGRDETQYF.

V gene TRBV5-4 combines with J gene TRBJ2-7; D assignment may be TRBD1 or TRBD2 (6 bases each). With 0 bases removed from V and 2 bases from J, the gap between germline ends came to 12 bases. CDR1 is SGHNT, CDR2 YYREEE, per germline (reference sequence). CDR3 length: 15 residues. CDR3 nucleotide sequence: TGTGCCAGCAGCTTGGCCGGGGGCCCGACCTACGAGCAGTACTTC. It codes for CASSLAGGPTYEQYF.

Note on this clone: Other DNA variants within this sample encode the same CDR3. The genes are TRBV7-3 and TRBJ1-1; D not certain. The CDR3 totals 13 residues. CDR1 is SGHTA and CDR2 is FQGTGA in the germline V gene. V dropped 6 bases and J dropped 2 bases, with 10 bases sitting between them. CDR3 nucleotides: TGTGCCAGCAGTCTGACGGGAAACACTGAAGCTTTCTTT. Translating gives CASSLTGNTEAFF.

The CDR3 loop is CASSLIQGPTQYF. DNA of the CDR3: TGTGCCAGCAGCTTGATTCAAGGGCCCACCCAGTACTTC. The chain uses TRBV5-8 and TRBJ2-5; no definite D call. V was pared by 1 base and J by 8 bases, with 12 bases between. CDR3 length: 13 residues. Germline CDR1 is SGHTS and CDR2 is YDEGEE.

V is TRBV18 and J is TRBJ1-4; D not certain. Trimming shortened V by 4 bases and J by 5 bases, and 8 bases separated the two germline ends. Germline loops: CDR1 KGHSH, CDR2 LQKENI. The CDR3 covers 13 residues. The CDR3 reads CASSLGSNEKLFF. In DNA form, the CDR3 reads TGTGCCAGCTCACTAGGATCGAATGAAAAACTGTTTTTT.

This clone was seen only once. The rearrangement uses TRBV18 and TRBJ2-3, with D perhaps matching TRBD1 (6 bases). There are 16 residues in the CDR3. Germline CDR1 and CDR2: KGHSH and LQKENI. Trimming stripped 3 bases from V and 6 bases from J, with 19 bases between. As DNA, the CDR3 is TGTGCCAGCTCACCGGAGGTCGGACAGTCAGGGGATACGCAGTATTTT. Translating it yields CASSPEVGQSGDTQYF.

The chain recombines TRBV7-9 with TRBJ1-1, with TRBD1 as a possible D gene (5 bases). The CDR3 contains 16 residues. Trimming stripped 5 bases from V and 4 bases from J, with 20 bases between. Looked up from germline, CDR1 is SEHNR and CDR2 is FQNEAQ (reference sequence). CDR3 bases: TGTGCCAGCAGCACCCCCCGGGGTGGGGGAGGCACTGAAGCTTTCTTT. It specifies CASSTPRGGGGTEAFF.

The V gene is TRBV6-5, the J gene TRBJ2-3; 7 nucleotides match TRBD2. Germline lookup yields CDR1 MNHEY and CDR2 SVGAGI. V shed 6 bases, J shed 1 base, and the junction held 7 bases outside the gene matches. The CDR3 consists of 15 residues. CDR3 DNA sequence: TGTGCCAGCAGCCCACTAGCGCATGGCACAGATACGCAGTATTTT. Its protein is CASSPLAHGTDTQYF.

This CDR3 is CASSPQGLGSADTQYF. Written as DNA, the CDR3 is TGTGCCAGCAGTCCACAGGGGCTCGGGTCGGCAGATACGCAGTATTTT. The rearrangement joins TRBV28 to TRBJ2-3; TRBD1 matches at 7 bases. The CDR3 consists of 16 residues. Germline V CDR1 and CDR2: MDHEN, SYDVKM. V trimming: 5 bases; J trimming: 4 bases; junction bases outside the gene matches: 12.

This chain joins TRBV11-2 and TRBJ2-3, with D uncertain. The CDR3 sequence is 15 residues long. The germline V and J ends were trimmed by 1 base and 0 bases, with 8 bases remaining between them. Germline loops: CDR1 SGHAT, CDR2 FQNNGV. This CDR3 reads CASSLVDRSTDTQYF. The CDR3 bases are TGTGCCAGCAGCTTAGTGGATCGGAGCACAGATACGCAGTATTTT.

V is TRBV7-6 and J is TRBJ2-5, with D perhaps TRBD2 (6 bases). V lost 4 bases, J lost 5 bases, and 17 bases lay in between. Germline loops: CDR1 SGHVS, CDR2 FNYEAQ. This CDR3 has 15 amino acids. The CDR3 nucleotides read TGTGCCAGCAGCTCCCCCACTAGCCGTGGGGAGACCCAGTACTTC. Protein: CASSSPTSRGETQYF.

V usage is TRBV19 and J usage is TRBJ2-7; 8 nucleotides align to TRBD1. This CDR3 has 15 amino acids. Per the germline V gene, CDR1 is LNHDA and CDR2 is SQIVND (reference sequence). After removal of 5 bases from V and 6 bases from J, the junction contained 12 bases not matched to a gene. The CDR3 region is CASSSPWSGGGEQYF. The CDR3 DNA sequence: TGTGCCAGTAGTTCCCCATGGTCAGGGGGCGGCGAGCAGTACTTC.

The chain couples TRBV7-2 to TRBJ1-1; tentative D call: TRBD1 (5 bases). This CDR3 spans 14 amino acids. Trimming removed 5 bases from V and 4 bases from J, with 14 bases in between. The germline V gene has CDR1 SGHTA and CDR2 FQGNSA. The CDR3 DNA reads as TGTGCCAGCAGCCAGATCCGGGGCTCCACTGAAGCTTTCTTT. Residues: CASSQIRGSTEAFF.

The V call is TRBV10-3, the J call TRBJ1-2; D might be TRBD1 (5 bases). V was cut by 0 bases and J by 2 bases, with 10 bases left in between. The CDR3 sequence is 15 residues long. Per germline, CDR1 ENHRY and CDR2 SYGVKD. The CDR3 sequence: CAISESSGLNYGYTF. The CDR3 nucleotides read TGTGCCATCAGTGAGTCCTCAGGGCTCAACTATGGCTACACCTTC.